This TCR beta chain was sequenced in a study of technical replicates of blood from several donors. V gave up 6 bases and J gave up 5 bases; unmatched junction bases: 6. The germline V gene has CDR1 MNHEY and CDR2 SMNVEV (reference sequence). This CDR3 is built from 13 residues. About this clone itself: In the same sample, other DNA sequences code for this CDR3.

The protocol was immunoSEQ multiplex PCR, while the TCRdb copy is restricted to in-frame clones and leaves out a portion. The table shows 75,000 to 95,000 clones, with 85% to 95% occurring only once. The genes are TRBV27 and TRBJ1-1; 7 bases fit TRBD1. The TCR was taken from a human donor in good health. The sample was T cells isolated from PBMCs. The CDR3 reads CASSLQGETEAFF. The CDR3 DNA reads as TGTGCCAGCAGCCTTCAGGGGGAAACTGAAGCTTTCTTT.